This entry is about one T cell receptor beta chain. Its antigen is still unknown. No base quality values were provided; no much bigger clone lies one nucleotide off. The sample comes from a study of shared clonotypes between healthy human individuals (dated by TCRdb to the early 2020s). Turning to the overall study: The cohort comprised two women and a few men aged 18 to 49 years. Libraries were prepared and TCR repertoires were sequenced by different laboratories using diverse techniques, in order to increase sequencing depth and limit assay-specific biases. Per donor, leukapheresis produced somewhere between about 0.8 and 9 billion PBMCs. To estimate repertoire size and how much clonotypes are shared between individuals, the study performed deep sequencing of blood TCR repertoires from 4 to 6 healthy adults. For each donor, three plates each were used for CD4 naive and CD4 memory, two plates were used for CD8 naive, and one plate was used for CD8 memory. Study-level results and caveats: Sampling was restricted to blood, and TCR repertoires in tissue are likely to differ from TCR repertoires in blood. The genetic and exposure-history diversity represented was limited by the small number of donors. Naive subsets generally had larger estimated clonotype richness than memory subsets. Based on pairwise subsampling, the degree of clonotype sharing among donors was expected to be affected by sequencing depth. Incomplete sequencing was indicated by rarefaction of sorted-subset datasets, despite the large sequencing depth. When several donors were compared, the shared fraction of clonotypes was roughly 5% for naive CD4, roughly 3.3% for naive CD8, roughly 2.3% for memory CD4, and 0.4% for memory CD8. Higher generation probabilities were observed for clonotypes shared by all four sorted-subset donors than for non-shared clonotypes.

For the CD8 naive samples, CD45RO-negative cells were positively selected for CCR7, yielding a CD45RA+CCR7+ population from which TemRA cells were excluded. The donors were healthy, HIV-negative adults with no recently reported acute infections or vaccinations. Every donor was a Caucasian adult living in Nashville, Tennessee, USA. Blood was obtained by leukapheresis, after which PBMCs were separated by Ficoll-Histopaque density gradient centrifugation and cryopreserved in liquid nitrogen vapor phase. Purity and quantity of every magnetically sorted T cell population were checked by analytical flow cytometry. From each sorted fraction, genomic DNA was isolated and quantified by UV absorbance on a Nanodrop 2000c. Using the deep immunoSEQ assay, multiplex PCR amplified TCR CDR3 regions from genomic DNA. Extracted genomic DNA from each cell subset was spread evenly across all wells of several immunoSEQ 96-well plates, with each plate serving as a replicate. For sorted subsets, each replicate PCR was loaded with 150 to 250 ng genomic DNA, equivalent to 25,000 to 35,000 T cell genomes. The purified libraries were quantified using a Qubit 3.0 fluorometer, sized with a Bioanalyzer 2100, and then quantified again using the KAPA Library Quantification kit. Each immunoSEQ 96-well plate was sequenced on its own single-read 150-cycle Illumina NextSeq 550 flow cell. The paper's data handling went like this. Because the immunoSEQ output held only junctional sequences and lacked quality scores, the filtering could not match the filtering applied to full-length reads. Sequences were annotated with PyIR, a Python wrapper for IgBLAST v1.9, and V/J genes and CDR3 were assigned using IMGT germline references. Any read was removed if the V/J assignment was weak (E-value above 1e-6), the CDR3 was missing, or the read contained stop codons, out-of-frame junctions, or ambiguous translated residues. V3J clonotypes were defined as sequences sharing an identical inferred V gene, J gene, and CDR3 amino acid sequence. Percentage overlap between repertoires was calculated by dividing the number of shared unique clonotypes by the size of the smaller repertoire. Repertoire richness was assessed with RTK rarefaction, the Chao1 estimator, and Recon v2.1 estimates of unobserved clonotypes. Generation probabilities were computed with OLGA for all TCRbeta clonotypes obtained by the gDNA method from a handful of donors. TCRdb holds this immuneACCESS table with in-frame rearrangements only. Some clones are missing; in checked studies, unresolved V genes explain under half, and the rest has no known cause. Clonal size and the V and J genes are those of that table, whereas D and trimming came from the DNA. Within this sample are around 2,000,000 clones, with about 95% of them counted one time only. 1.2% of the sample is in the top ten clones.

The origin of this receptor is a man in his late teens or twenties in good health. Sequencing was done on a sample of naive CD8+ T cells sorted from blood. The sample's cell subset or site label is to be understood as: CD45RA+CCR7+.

The CDR3 is CASSLLGVDTEAFF. The DNA is TGTGCCAGCAGTTTACTTGGAGTCGACACTGAAGCTTTCTTT. The rearrangement combines TRBV6-5 with TRBJ1-1; no D gene is confidently identified. From cysteine to phenylalanine, the CDR3 is 14 amino acids long. Only the CDR3 region is kept as DNA, spanning 42 bases read in frame from base 1. At the junction V is shortened by 4 bases and J by 3 bases, with 12 bases in between. The germline V gene sets CDR1 to MNHEY and CDR2 to SVGAGI.